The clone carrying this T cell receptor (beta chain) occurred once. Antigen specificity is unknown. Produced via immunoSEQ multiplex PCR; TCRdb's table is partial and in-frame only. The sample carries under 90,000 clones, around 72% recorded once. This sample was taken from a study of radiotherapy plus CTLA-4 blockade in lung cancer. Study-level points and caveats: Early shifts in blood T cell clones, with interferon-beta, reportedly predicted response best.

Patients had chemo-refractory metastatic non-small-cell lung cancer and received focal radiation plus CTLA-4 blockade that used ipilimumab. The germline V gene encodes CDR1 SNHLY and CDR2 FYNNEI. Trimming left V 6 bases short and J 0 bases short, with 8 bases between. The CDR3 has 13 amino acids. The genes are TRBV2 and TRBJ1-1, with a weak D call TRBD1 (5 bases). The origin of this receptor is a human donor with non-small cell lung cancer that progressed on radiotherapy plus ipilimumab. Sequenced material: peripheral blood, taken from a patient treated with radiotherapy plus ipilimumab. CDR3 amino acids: CASRAGLNTEAFF. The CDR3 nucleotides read TGTGCCAGCAGAGCAGGGTTGAACACTGAAGCTTTCTTT.